This entry lists 13 T cell receptor beta chains sequenced from one sample in a study of CD8 T cells in Susac syndrome. Random hexamers served to reverse transcribe roughly 0.45 to 1 ug RNA. One entry per CDR3 protein results from TCRdb running MiXCR on the immunoSEQ multiplex PCR reads. The table lists 100,000 to 150,000 distinct CDR3 sequences, about 93% of them singletons. Sequences were obtained from CD8+ T cells from PBMCs. These TCRs come from a human donor with Susac syndrome.

This clonotype was counted between two and nine times. The chain has TRBV6-6 and TRBJ2-5, with D perhaps TRBD1 (6 bases). Germline V gene data show CDR1 as MNHNY and CDR2 as SVGAGI (reference sequence). Trimming pared 2 bases from V and 5 bases from J, leaving 9 bases between. The CDR3 loop spans 13 amino acids. This CDR3 reads CASSYTGLETQYF. The CDR3 DNA reads TGTGCCAGCAGTTACACAGGGTTGGAGACCCAGTACTTC.

This rearrangement joins TRBV11-1 to TRBJ2-7; the D gene could be TRBD1 or TRBD2 (5 bases each). The CDR3 loop spans 15 amino acids. Germline CDR1 and CDR2: SGHAT and FQDESV (reference sequence). The V and J ends lost 2 bases and 0 bases respectively, with 11 bases between them. The CDR3: CASSLRGPSSYEQYF. CDR3 bases: TGTGCCAGCAGCTTAAGGGGACCGAGCTCCTACGAGCAGTACTTC.

The genes are TRBV27 and TRBJ2-1; unclear D gene. CDR3 size: 14 residues. V lost 0 bases to trimming and J lost 8 bases, with 11 bases between them. Germline V gene sequence: CDR1 MNHEY, CDR2 SMNVEV (reference sequence). DNA of the CDR3: TGTGCCAGCAGTTTATCCCTTAGGGATGATGAGCAGTTCTTC. Its translation is CASSLSLRDDEQFF.

In its sample, this clonotype was seen once. The V and J genes are TRBV7-2 and TRBJ2-1; D remains unclear. Trimming pared 5 bases from V and 7 bases from J, leaving 12 bases between. This CDR3 region has 13 residues. Germline CDR1 SGHTA, CDR2 FQGNSA. In DNA form, the CDR3 reads TGTGCCAGCAGCCGTTTCGGTGGGAATGAGCAGTTCTTC. As protein: CASSRFGGNEQFF.

The CDR3 coding sequence is TGCGCCACGGACTGGGACGGAGAGGACGAGCAGTACTTC. Translation gives CATDWDGEDEQYF. The chain links TRBV5-1 to TRBJ2-7; TRBD1 or TRBD2 may be the D gene (5 bases each). The CDR3 runs 13 residues. Germline CDR1 SGHRS, CDR2 YFSETQ. The germline V and J ends were trimmed by 9 bases and 5 bases, with 18 bases remaining between them. The complete variable domain, with remaining parts taken from reference TRBV5-1 and TRBJ2-7, reads KAGVTQTPRYLIKTRGQQVTLSCSPISGHRSVSWYQQTPGQGLQFLFEYFSETQRNKGNFPGRFSGRQFSNSRSEMNVSTLELGDSALYLCATDWDGEDEQYFGPGTRLTVT.

This chain joins TRBV7-9 and TRBJ2-5; 8 bases line up with TRBD1. The CDR3 contains 16 residues. Germline trimming cut 5 bases from V and 5 bases from J; bases unmatched to any gene: 13. Germline lookup yields CDR1 SEHNR and CDR2 FQNEAQ (reference sequence). CDR3 nucleotide sequence: TGTGCCAGCAGCGCCCGGACAGGGAAGGGAGAGGAGACCCAGTACTTC. This translates into CASSARTGKGEETQYF. Based on the CDR3 plus reference TRBV7-9 and TRBJ2-5, the full variable domain is DTGVSQNPRHKITKRGQNVTFRCDPISEHNRLYWYRQTLGQGPEFLTYFQNEAQLEKSRLLSDRFSAERPKGSFSTLEIQRTEQGDSAMYLCASSARTGKGEETQYFGPGTRLLVL.

The V and J genes are TRBV10-3 and TRBJ1-1, with D perhaps matching TRBD1 (5 bases). V lost 10 bases and J lost 2, with 14 bases in between. The CDR3 consists of 13 residues. Germline CDR1 is ENHRY and CDR2 is SYGVKD. The CDR3 coding sequence is TGTGCCACAACCGGGGACCCAAACACTGAAGCTTTCTTT. This codes for CATTGDPNTEAFF.

The rearrangement links TRBV25-1 to TRBJ2-1; D is unclear. Deletions cut 5 bases from V and 1 base from J, with 6 bases between. Germline CDR1 is MGHDK and CDR2 is SYGVNS. The CDR3 has 13 residues. CDR3 amino acids: CASSPRSYNEQFF. CDR3 coding DNA: TGTGCCAGCAGTCCAAGGTCCTACAATGAGCAGTTCTTC. The full variable domain, with the rest looked up from reference TRBV25-1 and TRBJ2-1, is EADIYQTPRYLVIGTGKKITLECSQTMGHDKMYWYQQDPGMELHLIHYSYGVNSTEKGDLSSESTVSRIRTEHFPLTLESARPSHTSQYLCASSPRSYNEQFFGPGTRLTVL.

The rearrangement uses TRBV18 and TRBJ2-1; 8 nucleotides line up with TRBD2. Germline V gene lookup returns CDR1 KGHSH and CDR2 LQKENI. The CDR3 is 17 amino acids. Trimming at V came to 3 bases and at J to 3 bases, leaving 10 bases not matched to a gene. CDR3 DNA sequence: TGTGCCAGCTCACCCAGAGAATTCGGGAGGGACTACAATGAGCAGTTCTTC. It is translated as CASSPREFGRDYNEQFF.

The chain is built from TRBV15 and TRBJ2-3; TRBD1 is a possible D gene (5 bases). V was cut by 0 bases and J by 1 base, with 5 bases left in between. Germline CDR1 LNHNV, CDR2 YYDKDF (reference sequence). This CDR3 comprises 14 residues. The CDR3 DNA sequence: TGTGCCACCAGCAGAGAAGGGGGCACAGATACGCAGTATTTT. Amino acid sequence: CATSREGGTDTQYF. The entire variable domain, with the rest obtained from reference TRBV15 and TRBJ2-3, is as follows: DAMVIQNPRYQVTQFGKPVTLSCSQTLNHNVMYWYQQKSSQAPKLLFHYYDKDFNNEADTPDNFQSRRPNTSFCFLDIRSPGLGDTAMYLCATSREGGTDTQYFGPGTRLTVL.

For the CDR3, the DNA is TGTGCCAGCAGCCACACAATGGAGGGGCCTCTTGAGACCCAGTACTTC. Translation: CASSHTMEGPLETQYF. The genes are TRBV3-1 and TRBJ2-5; perhaps TRBD2 as D (6 bases). Germline V gene sequence: CDR1 LGHDT, CDR2 YNNKEL (reference sequence). V was cut by 3 bases and J by 5 bases, with 19 bases left in between. The CDR3 totals 16 residues.

The chain links TRBV12-3 or TRBV12-4 to TRBJ2-7; 8 nucleotides line up with TRBD1. V lost 0 bases to trimming and J lost 13 bases; unmatched junction nucleotides: 8. The CDR3 spans 13 residues. CDR3 nucleotides: TGTGCCAGCAGTTTAGCGTCGCGGACAGGGCCTTACTTC. Protein product: CASSLASRTGPYF.

The genes are TRBV20-1 and TRBJ1-2, with D tentatively TRBD1 (5 bases). The CDR3 extends over 12 amino acids. V lost 5 bases, J lost 5 bases, and 12 bases lay in between. Germline V gene data show CDR1 as DFQATT and CDR2 as SNEGSKA (reference sequence). The DNA of the CDR3 is TGCAGTGCTCTACAGGATAATTATGGCTACACCTTC. Its translation is CSALQDNYGYTF.